In its sample, the clone carrying this T cell receptor (beta chain) was seen once. Antigen specificity is unknown. This entry belongs to a study of cytomegalovirus exposure and HLA in healthy donors. Findings of the study overall: In an earlier analysis, in roughly 600 donors, most V segments appeared productive either ~87% or ~30% of the time. In a later analysis, compared with equally common non-associated chains, HLA-associated beta chains were more expanded. Across donors, sequencing depth was assumed by presence/absence analyses to be roughly uniform. Sequences of the TCR beta chain were said to predict the HLA-A and HLA-B alleles of most subjects accurately.

It was with 60 Vbeta and 13 Jbeta primers that the PCR ran. TCRdb's copy holds only in-frame clones and misses some; the assay was immunoSEQ multiplex PCR. The table includes roughly 220,000 clones, approximately 78% detected once. CDR1 and CDR2 from the germline V gene are SGHRS and YFSETQ. V was pared by 4 bases and J by 9 bases, with 4 bases of the junction left unmatched. The CDR3 loop spans 14 amino acids. Material: PBMCs. J is TRBJ2-1 and V is TRBV5-1, with 13 positions matching TRBD2. This clonotype originated in a woman aged 40 to 49 in good health and CMV-seronegative. The CDR3 protein is CASSPLAGGTEQFF. The CDR3 nucleotides read TGCGCCAGCAGCCCACTAGCGGGAGGGACTGAGCAGTTCTTC.